This T cell receptor (beta chain) was sequenced for a study of T cell repertoires in cytomegalovirus infection. Whole-study results and caveats: There were carriers of CMV plus the relevant HLA, and cumulative public TCR beta family frequency identified them.

On this clonotype itself: Its antigen is currently unknown. Relative to the germline gene, one junction end is altered; a read error may explain this.

TCRdb re-called the reads with MiXCR, one entry per CDR3 protein. The sample holds about 260,000 distinct CDR3 sequences, roughly an eighth seen once. Germline V lookup: CDR1 SGHAT, CDR2 FQNNGV. The CDR3 covers 14 residues. This receptor was taken from a human donor in good health (CMV status not recorded). Some clones in this sample may be carry-over from other donors' samples. This chain uses TRBV11-2 with TRBJ1-1; TRBD1 matches 7 bases. Sequenced: PBMCs. This chain's CDR3 is CASSPRQGSTEDFF. CDR3 coding DNA: TGTGCCAGCAGCCCTCGACAGGGCAGCACTGAAGATTTCTTT.